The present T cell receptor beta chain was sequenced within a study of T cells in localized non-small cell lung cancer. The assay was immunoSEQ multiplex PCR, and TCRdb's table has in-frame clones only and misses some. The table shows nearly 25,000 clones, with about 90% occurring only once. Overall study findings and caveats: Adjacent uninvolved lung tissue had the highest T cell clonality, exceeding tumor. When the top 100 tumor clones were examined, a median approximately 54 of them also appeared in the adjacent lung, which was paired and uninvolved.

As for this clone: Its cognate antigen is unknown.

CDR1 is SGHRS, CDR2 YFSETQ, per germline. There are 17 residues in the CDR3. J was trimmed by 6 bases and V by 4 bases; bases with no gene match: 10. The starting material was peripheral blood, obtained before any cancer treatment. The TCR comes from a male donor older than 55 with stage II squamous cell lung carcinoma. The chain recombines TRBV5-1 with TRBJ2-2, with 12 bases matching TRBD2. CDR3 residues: CASSQNGLAGNAGELFF. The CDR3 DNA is TGCGCCAGCAGCCAAAACGGACTAGCGGGAAATGCCGGGGAGCTGTTTTTT.